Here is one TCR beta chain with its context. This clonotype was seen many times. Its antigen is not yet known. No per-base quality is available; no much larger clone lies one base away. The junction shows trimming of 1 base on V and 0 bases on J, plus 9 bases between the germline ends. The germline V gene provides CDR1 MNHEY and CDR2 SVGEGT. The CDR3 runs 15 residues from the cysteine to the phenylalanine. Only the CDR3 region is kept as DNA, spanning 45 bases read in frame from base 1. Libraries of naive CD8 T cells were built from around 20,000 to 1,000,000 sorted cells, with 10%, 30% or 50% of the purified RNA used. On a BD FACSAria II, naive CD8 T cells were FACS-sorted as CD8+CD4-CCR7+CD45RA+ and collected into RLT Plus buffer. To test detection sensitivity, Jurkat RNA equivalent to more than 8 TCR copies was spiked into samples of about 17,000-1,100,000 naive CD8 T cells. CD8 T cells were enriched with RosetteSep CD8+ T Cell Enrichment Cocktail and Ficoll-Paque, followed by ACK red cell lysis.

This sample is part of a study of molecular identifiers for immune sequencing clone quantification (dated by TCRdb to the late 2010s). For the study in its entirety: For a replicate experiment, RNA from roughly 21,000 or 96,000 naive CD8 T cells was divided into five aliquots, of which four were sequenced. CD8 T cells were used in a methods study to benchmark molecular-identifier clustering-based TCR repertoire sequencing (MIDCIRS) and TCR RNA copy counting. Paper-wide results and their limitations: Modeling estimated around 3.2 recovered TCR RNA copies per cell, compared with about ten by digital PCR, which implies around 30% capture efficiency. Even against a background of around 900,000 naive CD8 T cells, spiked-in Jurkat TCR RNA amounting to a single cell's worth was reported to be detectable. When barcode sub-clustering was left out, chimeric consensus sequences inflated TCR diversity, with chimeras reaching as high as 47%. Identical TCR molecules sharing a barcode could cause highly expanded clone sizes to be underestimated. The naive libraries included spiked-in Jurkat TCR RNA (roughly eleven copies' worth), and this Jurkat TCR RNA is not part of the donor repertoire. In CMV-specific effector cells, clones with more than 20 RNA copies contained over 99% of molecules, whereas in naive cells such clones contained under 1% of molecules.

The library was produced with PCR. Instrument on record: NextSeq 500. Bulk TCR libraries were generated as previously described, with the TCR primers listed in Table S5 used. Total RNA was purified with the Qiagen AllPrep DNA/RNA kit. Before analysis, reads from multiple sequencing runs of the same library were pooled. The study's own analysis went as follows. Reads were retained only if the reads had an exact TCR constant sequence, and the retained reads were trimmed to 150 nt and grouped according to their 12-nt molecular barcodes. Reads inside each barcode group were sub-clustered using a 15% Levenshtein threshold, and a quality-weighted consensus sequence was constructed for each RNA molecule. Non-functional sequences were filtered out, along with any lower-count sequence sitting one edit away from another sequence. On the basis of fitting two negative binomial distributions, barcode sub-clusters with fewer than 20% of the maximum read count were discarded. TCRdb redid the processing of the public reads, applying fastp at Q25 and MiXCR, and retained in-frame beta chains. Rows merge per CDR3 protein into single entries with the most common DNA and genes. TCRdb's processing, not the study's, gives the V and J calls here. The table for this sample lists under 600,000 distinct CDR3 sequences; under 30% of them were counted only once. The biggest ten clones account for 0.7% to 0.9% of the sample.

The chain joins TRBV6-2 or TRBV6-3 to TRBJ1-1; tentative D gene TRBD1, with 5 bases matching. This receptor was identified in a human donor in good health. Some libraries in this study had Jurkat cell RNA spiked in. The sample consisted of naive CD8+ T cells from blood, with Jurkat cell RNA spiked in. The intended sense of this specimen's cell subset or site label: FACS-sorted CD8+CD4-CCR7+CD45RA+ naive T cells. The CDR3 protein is CASSYFDRMNTEAFF. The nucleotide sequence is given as TGTGCCAGCAGTTACTTCGACAGAATGAACACTGAAGCTTTCTTT.